This section outlines one T cell receptor (beta chain) sequence together with its context. The source of the sample is a study of blood T cell repertoires in COVID-19. Across the study: COVID-19 samples, acute and convalescent, were from the United States, Italy and Spain. T cells, B-cell-depleted T cells, or PBMCs supplied cDNA or gDNA.

V was clipped by 2 bases and J by 1 base, with 17 bases between them. Germline values: CDR1 LGHDT, CDR2 YNNKEL (reference sequence). The CDR3 is 17 residues long. In the source study's methods: Estimation of nucleated cell counts relied on the amplification of reference gene primers. The protocol was immunoSEQ multiplex PCR, while the TCRdb copy is restricted to in-frame clones and leaves out a portion. V, J and clone size reflect that table, while D and trimming were determined from the DNA. Of 150,000 to 200,000 clones in the sample, about 87% were seen once. The sequence was collected from a man younger than 30 with active or convalescent COVID-19. This chain uses TRBV3-1 (or the pseudogene TRBV3-2) with TRBJ2-5; D might be TRBD2 (6 bases). Sequencing was carried out using peripheral blood. The CDR3 nucleotides are TGTGCCAGCAGCCAAAATCGACTAGTAGTCGGCCAAGAGACCCAGTACTTC. This gives the protein CASSQNRLVVGQETQYF.